Listed here is a single TCR beta chain. This specimen comes from a study of blood T cell repertoires in COVID-19. Study summary: Samples of COVID-19 (acute and convalescent) were obtained from the United States, Italy and Spain. PBMCs, B-cell-depleted T cells, or T cells provided the cDNA or gDNA that made up the material.

The data were produced by immunoSEQ multiplex PCR, yet TCRdb's version contains in-frame clones alone and is incomplete. The sample comprises about 330,000 clones, 88% of which are singletons, and roughly 4% rests with the top ten. Trimming took 5 bases from V and 0 from J; bases not matched to a gene: 6. The CDR3 sequence is 16 residues long. Germline-derived CDR1 and CDR2 are MDHEN and SYDVKM. What was sequenced was peripheral blood. This clonotype originated in a woman aged 45-59 years with active or convalescent COVID-19. The gene calls are TRBV28 and TRBJ2-3; 9 bases line up with TRBD1. CDR3 in amino acids: CASSPGQGPSTDTQYF. For the CDR3, the DNA is TGTGCCAGCAGTCCGGGACAGGGCCCAAGCACAGATACGCAGTATTTT.